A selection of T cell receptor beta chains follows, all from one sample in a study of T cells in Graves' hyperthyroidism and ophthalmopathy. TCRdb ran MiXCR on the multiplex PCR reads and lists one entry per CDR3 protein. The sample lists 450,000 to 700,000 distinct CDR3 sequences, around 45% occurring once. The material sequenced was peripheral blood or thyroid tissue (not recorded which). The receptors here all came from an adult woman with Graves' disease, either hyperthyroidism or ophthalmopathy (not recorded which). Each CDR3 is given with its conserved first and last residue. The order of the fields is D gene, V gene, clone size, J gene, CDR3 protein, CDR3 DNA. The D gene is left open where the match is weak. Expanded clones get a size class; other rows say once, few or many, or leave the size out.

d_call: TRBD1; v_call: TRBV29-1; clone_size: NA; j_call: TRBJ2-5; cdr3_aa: CSVAPSYRGLETQYF; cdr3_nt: TGCAGCGTCGCACCATCGTACAGGGGGCTTGAGACCCAGTACTTC
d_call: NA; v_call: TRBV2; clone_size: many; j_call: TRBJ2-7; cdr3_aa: CASSAVRRMDEQYF; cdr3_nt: TGTGCCAGCAGTGCGGTGCGGCGTATGGATGAGCAGTACTTC
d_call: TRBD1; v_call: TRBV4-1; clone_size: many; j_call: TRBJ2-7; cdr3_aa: CASRPGTGTYEQYF; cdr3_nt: TGCGCCAGCAGACCCGGGACAGGGACCTACGAGCAGTACTTC
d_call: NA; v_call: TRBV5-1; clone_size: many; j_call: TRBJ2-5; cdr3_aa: CASSVTVQETQYF; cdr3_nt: TGCGCCAGCAGCGTGACAGTTCAAGAGACCCAGTACTTC
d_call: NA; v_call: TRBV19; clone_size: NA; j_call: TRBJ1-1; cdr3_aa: CASNPSGTANTGAFF; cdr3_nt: TGTGCCAGTAACCCCTCCGGGACGGCGAACACTGGAGCTTTCTTT
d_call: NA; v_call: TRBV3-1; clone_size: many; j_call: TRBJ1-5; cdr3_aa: CASSRTGSYQPQHF; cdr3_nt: TGTGCCAGCAGCAGAACGGGAAGTTATCAGCCCCAGCATTTT
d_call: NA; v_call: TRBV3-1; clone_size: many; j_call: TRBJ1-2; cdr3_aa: CASSHRQNDYGYTF; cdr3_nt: TGTGCCAGCAGCCATAGACAGAATGACTATGGCTACACCTTC
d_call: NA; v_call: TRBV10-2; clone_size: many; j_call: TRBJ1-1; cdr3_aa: CASSVGIGYTEAFF; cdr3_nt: TGCGCCAGCAGTGTTGGGATTGGTTACACTGAAGCTTTCTTT
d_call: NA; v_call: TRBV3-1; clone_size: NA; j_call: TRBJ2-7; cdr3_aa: CASSQASPSYEQYF; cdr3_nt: TGTGCCAGCAGCCAAGCTTCACCATCCTACGAGCAGTACTTC
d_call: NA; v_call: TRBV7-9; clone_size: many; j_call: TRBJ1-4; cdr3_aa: CASSLASPEEKLFF; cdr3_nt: TGTGCCAGCAGCTTAGCGTCTCCCGAGGAAAAACTGTTTTTT
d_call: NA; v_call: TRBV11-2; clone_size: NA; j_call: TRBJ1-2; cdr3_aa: CASSSSRSGYTF; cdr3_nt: TGTGCCAGCAGCTCCTCCCGGAGTGGCTACACCTTC
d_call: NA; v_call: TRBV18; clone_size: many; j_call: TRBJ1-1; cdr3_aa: CATGAVNTEAFF; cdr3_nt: TGTGCCACCGGGGCGGTGAACACTGAAGCTTTCTTT
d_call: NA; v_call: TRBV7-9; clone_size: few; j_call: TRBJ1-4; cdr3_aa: CASSFPPGASGEKLFF; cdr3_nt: TGTGCCAGCAGCTTCCCACCGGGGGCAAGTGGTGAAAAACTGTTTTTT
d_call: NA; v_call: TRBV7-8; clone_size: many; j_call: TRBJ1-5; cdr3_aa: CASSLEGISSNQPQHF; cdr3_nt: TGTGCCAGCAGCTTAGAGGGGATTAGTAGCAATCAGCCCCAGCATTTT
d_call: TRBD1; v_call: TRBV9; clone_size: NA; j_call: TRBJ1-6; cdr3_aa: CASSATAGGYNSPLHF; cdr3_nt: TGTGCCAGCAGCGCAACGGCAGGGGGCTATAATTCACCCCTCCACTTT
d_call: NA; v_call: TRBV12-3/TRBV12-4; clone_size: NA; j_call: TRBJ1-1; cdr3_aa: CASAFQIGRAGNTEAFF; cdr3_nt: TGTGCTAGTGCCTTCCAAATTGGGAGGGCGGGGAACACTGAAGCTTTCTTT
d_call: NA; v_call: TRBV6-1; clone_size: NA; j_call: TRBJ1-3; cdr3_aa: CASSGQSSGNTIYF; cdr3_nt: TGTGCCAGCAGTGGACAGAGCTCTGGAAACACCATATATTTT
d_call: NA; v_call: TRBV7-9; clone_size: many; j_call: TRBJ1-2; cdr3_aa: CASSLGVLEATPIYGYTF; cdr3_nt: TGTGCCAGCAGCTTAGGTGTTCTAGAGGCAACTCCCATCTATGGCTACACCTTC
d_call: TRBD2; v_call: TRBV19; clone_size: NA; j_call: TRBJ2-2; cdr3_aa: CASSSLALTGELFF; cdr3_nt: TGTGCCAGTAGTTCACTAGCGCTCACCGGGGAGCTGTTTTTT
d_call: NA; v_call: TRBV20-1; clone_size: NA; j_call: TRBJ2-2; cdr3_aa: CSARAGSTGELFF; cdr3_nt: TGCAGTGCTAGAGCTGGGTCCACCGGGGAGCTGTTTTTT